These 24 T cell receptor beta chains were all obtained from the same sample, sequenced in a study of blood T cell repertoires in COVID-19 (dated by TCRdb to between 2020 and 2021). Library preparation used the immunoSEQ multiplex PCR assay. The table was pulled from immuneACCESS by TCRdb, which kept in-frame rearrangements only. Such tables lose some clones; where checked, under half of the loss comes from unresolved V genes, and the rest has no known cause. In all, the sample holds hundreds of thousands of clones, and 89% of those were seen once. The ten largest clones take up more than 5.5% of the sample. Sequenced material: peripheral blood. These receptor sequences come from a man aged 55 to 70 who had recovered from COVID-19.

This chain connects TRBV7-9 to TRBJ1-2, with 7 bases matching TRBD1. V was pared by 4 bases and J by 3 bases, with 8 bases of the junction left unmatched. Germline V gives CDR1 SEHNR, CDR2 FQNEAQ (reference sequence). The CDR3 is made up of 15 amino acids. CDR3 sequence (DNA): TGTGCCAGCAGCTCCACCCAGACAGGGTACTATGGCTACACCTTC. Its translation: CASSSTQTGYYGYTF.

About this clone: The junction departs from the called germline gene at one end, perhaps through a read error. V gene TRBV18 combines with J gene TRBJ1-2; perhaps TRBD1 as D (5 bases). The V gene's germline CDR1 is KGHSH and CDR2 LQKENI. The CDR3 spans 13 residues. For the CDR3, the DNA is TGTGCCACCTCAGGGCCCGTCCTTGATGGCTACACCTTC. Its protein is CATSGPVLDGYTF.

The chain has TRBV25-1 and TRBJ2-7; 13 nucleotides match TRBD2. J was trimmed by 2 bases and V by 10 bases; bases with no gene match: 11. Looked up from germline, CDR1 is MGHDK and CDR2 is SYGVNS. This CDR3 comprises 16 residues. The DNA of the CDR3 is TGTGCCACCTCCGGGACTAGCGGGGATATCCCCTACGAGCAGTACTTC. As protein: CATSGTSGDIPYEQYF.

The chain carries TRBV5-6 and TRBJ1-5; possible D gene TRBD1, 5 bases. The germline V gene encodes CDR1 SGHDT and CDR2 YYEEEE. Trimming took 2 bases from V and 4 from J, leaving 10 bases between them. This CDR3 is 14 amino acids long. The CDR3 region is CASSFQQVNQPQHF. CDR3 nucleotide sequence: TGTGCCAGCAGCTTCCAACAGGTGAATCAGCCCCAGCATTTT.

The chain links TRBV5-4 to TRBJ1-3; D is unresolved. This CDR3 comprises 14 residues. V was shortened by 4 bases and J by 8 bases, with 16 bases between the two germline ends. The germline V gene has CDR1 SGHNT and CDR2 YYREEE (reference sequence). CDR3 loop: CASSVAALGDTIYF. CDR3 DNA: TGTGCCAGCAGCGTGGCGGCCCTAGGAGACACCATATATTTT. Variable domain in full (rest from reference TRBV5-4 and TRBJ1-3): ETGVTQSPTHLIKTRGQQVTLRCSSQSGHNTVSWYQQALGQGPQFIFQYYREEENGRGNFPPRFSGLQFPNYSSELNVNALELDDSALYLCASSVAALGDTIYFGEGSWLTVV.

The V gene is TRBV5-6, the J gene TRBJ2-7; D not resolved. Trimming took off 0 bases at V and 0 bases at J, with 13 bases between the two ends. Germline values: CDR1 SGHDT, CDR2 YYEEEE. The CDR3 loop spans 16 amino acids. The chain's CDR3 is CASSLALNRYSYEQYF. CDR3 nucleotides: TGTGCCAGCAGCTTGGCCTTGAACAGATACTCCTACGAGCAGTACTTC.

V and J are TRBV27 and TRBJ1-2; TRBD1 matches at 10 bases. The CDR3 has 16 amino acids. J gave up 7 bases and V 5 bases, and 13 bases lay outside the gene matches. The V gene's germline CDR1 is MNHEY and CDR2 SMNVEV (reference sequence). CDR3 amino acids: CASSRRDRGFLGGYTF. In DNA form, the CDR3 reads TGTGCCAGCAGTCGCCGGGACAGGGGATTTCTCGGTGGCTACACCTTC.

The chain employs TRBV28 and TRBJ1-2; 10 positions agree with TRBD1. Germline values: CDR1 MDHEN, CDR2 SYDVKM. The length of the CDR3 is 15 residues. V was pared by 6 bases and J by 7 bases, with 11 bases of the junction left unmatched. The CDR3 loop is CASSPPPGQGFGYTF. The CDR3 nucleotides are TGTGCCAGCAGCCCCCCCCCGGGACAGGGGTTTGGCTACACCTTC.

This clone appeared once. The CDR3, as DNA: TGTGCCAGCAGTGAAGCATCAAGAGCCTACAATGAGCAGTTCTTC. Translated: CASSEASRAYNEQFF. The rearrangement joins TRBV6-1 to TRBJ2-1; unclear D gene. The V gene lost 0 bases and the J gene lost 2 bases, with 8 bases spanning the gap. The CDR3 extends over 15 amino acids. CDR1 is MNHNS, CDR2 SASEGT, per germline.

The chain couples TRBV24-1 to TRBJ2-2, with TRBD1 matching over 7 bases. Germline V gene data show CDR1 as KGHDR and CDR2 as SFDVKD. The CDR3 has 14 residues. J gave up 8 bases and V 9 bases, and 11 bases lay outside the gene matches. Written as DNA, the CDR3 is TGTGCCACCGGGTCTGACAGGGCCGAGGGGGAGCTGTTTTTT. This encodes CATGSDRAEGELFF.

This chain connects TRBV27 to TRBJ2-7, with TRBD2 as a possible D gene (6 bases). The CDR3 is 12 residues long. Deletions cut 4 bases from V and 7 bases from J, with 11 bases between. CDR1 is MNHEY and CDR2 is SMNVEV in the germline V gene (reference sequence). The CDR3 DNA reads as TGTGCCAGCAGTTACACCGGGGGTGAGCAGTACTTC. It codes for CASSYTGGEQYF.

The chain uses TRBV7-2 and TRBJ1-1; D unresolved. The germline CDR1 and CDR2 sequences are SGHTA and FQGNSA. Trimming removed 5 bases at V and 0 bases at J, with 10 bases between. The CDR3 consists of 14 residues. The CDR3 loop is CASSPNTMNTEAFF. CDR3 DNA sequence: TGTGCCAGCAGCCCAAACACAATGAACACTGAAGCTTTCTTT.

The rearrangement links TRBV6-1 to TRBJ2-3; no clear D gene. This CDR3 is built from 14 residues. CDR1 is MNHNS and CDR2 is SASEGT in the germline V gene. Trimming stripped 2 bases from V and 1 base from J, with 7 bases between. CDR3 nucleotide sequence: TGTGCCAGCAGTGAAAACTACCGCACAGATACGCAGTATTTT. It codes for CASSENYRTDTQYF.

J is TRBJ1-1 and V is TRBV11-2; possibly TRBD1 for D (6 bases). The germline V and J ends were trimmed by 4 bases and 4 bases, with 16 bases remaining between them. The CDR3 has 15 amino acids. The germline gives CDR1 SGHAT, CDR2 FQNNGV. In nucleotides, the CDR3 is TGTGCCAGCAGCTGGGACATCCGTACCGGCACTGAAGCTTTCTTT. Residues: CASSWDIRTGTEAFF.

J is TRBJ1-5 and V is TRBV29-1; TRBD1 matches 11 bases. The germline gives CDR1 SQVTM, CDR2 ANQGSEA. V dropped 6 bases and J dropped 6; count of bases not matched to a gene: 4. The CDR3 length is 13 residues. The CDR3 sequence: CSVGQGAAQPQHF. As DNA, the CDR3 is TGCAGCGTCGGACAGGGGGCGGCTCAGCCCCAGCATTTT.

J is TRBJ1-1 and V is TRBV20-1, with no clear D. V was pared by 8 bases and J by 3 bases, with 7 bases between. The CDR3 extends over 10 amino acids. The germline V gene encodes CDR1 DFQATT and CDR2 SNEGSKA (reference sequence). CDR3 protein: CSSSDTEAFF. CDR3 DNA sequence: TGCAGTTCTTCCGACACTGAAGCTTTCTTT.

As to this clone: Mismatch with germline at one junction end may stem from a read error. The V call is TRBV6-5, the J call TRBJ1-2, with D possibly TRBD1 on 5 matching bases. The CDR3 consists of 14 residues. CDR1 and CDR2 from the germline V gene are MNHEY and SVGAGI. The CDR3 region is CASSNSGTLYGYTF. The CDR3 DNA sequence: TGTGCCAGCAGTAACTCCGGGACTCTCTATGGCTACACCTTC.

The gene calls are TRBV5-1 and TRBJ2-1, with a tentative D call TRBD2 (7 bases). Germline CDR1 reads SGHRS; CDR2 reads YFSETQ. The V end lost 4 bases, the J end lost 2 bases, and 16 bases lay between the germline ends. The CDR3 contains 16 residues. The CDR3 coding sequence is TGCGCCAGCAGCCCCAGGGCCGGGGGGCCCTACAATGAGCAGTTCTTC. As protein: CASSPRAGGPYNEQFF.

This clone occurred once. The chain is built from TRBV6-5 and TRBJ2-7; 8 bases agree with TRBD1. Germline V lookup: CDR1 MNHEY, CDR2 SVGAGI. This CDR3 spans 14 amino acids. Trimming cost V 6 bases and J 0 bases; bases outside gene matches: 4. The DNA of the CDR3 is TGTGCCAGCAGGACAGGGGTCGGCTCCTACGAGCAGTACTTC. It is translated as CASRTGVGSYEQYF.

V usage is TRBV2 and J usage is TRBJ1-1, with TRBD1 as a possible D gene (5 bases). Trimming took 4 bases from V and 8 from J, leaving 11 bases between them. The V gene's germline CDR1 is SNHLY and CDR2 FYNNEI. CDR3 length: 12 amino acids. CDR3 sequence (DNA): TGTGCCAGCAGTGGGGCAGGGCCCGAAGCTTTCTTT. It yields the protein CASSGAGPEAFF.

This chain joins TRBV7-3 and TRBJ2-3; a possible D gene is TRBD1 (6 bases). Germline-derived CDR1 and CDR2 are SGHTA and FQGTGA. The CDR3 is 17 amino acids. Trimming cost V 0 bases and J 3 bases, with 16 bases left between them. The CDR3 protein is CASSLTPPGVGTDTQYF. Here the CDR3 DNA reads TGTGCCAGCAGCTTAACGCCCCCAGGGGTGGGGACAGATACGCAGTATTTT.

The chain couples TRBV30 to TRBJ2-3; no clear D gene. V dropped 0 bases and J dropped 6 bases, with 4 bases sitting between them. The CDR3 has 11 amino acids. The germline V gene has CDR1 GTSNPN and CDR2 SVGIG (reference sequence). The CDR3 region is CAWSVPDTQYF. CDR3 coding DNA: TGTGCCTGGAGTGTTCCGGATACGCAGTATTTT.

This chain connects TRBV20-1 to TRBJ2-3; TRBD2 aligns across 7 bases. The CDR3 totals 15 residues. The V gene's germline CDR1 is DFQATT and CDR2 SNEGSKA (reference sequence). After removal of 3 bases from V and 2 bases from J, the junction contained 8 bases not matched to a gene. This CDR3 is CSASGGSRVTDTQYF. The CDR3 DNA sequence: TGCAGTGCTAGTGGCGGGAGCCGGGTCACAGATACGCAGTATTTT.

The chain links TRBV10-3 to TRBJ1-1; 9 positions agree with TRBD1. After removal of 4 bases from V and 5 bases from J, the junction contained 14 bases not matched to a gene. This CDR3 spans 17 amino acids. Per the germline V gene, CDR1 is ENHRY and CDR2 is SYGVKD. The DNA of the CDR3 is TGTGCCATCAGTGCCCCCTCCACACAGGGGGCATGGACTGAAGCTTTCTTT. Translation gives CAISAPSTQGAWTEAFF.